The next 27 T cell receptor beta chains were all read from a single sample in a study of shared clonotypes between healthy human individuals. Measured with immunoSEQ multiplex PCR; TCRdb has only the in-frame clones, and not every one. The sample records around 1,100,000 clones, roughly 80% being singletons. Sequencing input: memory CD4+ T cells from PBMCs. Subset reported: CD45RA-negative fraction. The receptors here all came from a man aged 18 to 29 in good health. Some clones in this sample may be carry-over from other donors' samples.

The chain combines TRBV7-9 with TRBJ2-5; D perhaps matches TRBD2 (5 bases). V lost 5 bases and J 5 bases, leaving 18 bases between the germline ends. The CDR3 is 15 amino acids. CDR1 is SEHNR, CDR2 FQNEAQ, per germline (reference sequence). The CDR3 region has the DNA TGTGCCAGCAGCCCCGCCGGAGGTAATTTCGAGACCCAGTACTTC. It specifies CASSPAGGNFETQYF.

This rearrangement joins TRBV19 to TRBJ1-2, with TRBD1 matching over 9 bases. Germline CDR1 is LNHDA and CDR2 is SQIVND (reference sequence). Losses at the gene ends were 4 bases for V and 5 bases for J; bases not matched to a gene: 5. CDR3 length: 14 residues. The CDR3 sequence is CASSKPGTGYGYTF. CDR3 nucleotides: TGTGCCAGTAGTAAACCCGGGACAGGGTATGGCTACACCTTC.

This rearrangement joins TRBV5-1 to TRBJ2-1; 10 nucleotides line up with TRBD2. J was trimmed by 10 bases and V by 4 bases; bases with no gene match: 14. Germline-derived CDR1 and CDR2 are SGHRS and YFSETQ. This CDR3 spans 16 amino acids. CDR3 nucleotides: TGCGCCAGCAGCCAGGCTAGCGGGGGCCCCTGGGTGGAGCAGTTCTTC. It encodes CASSQASGGPWVEQFF.

The rearrangement links TRBV6-1 to TRBJ2-1, with 7 bases identical to TRBD1. The CDR3 has 17 residues. Germline loops: CDR1 MNHNS, CDR2 SASEGT. V lost 3 bases and J lost 7; bases outside the gene matches: 15. The CDR3 DNA follows: TGTGCCAGCAGTGAGATTTACGGGGCAGGGGGTAGGAATGAGCAGTTCTTC. Translating gives CASSEIYGAGGRNEQFF.

The J gene is TRBJ1-3, the V gene TRBV5-1; unclear D gene. Trimming removed 0 bases at V and 2 bases at J, with 6 bases between. CDR1 is SGHRS, CDR2 YFSETQ, per germline. This CDR3 contains 14 residues. The CDR3 sequence is CASSLVGTGNTIYF. Here the CDR3 DNA reads TGCGCCAGCAGCTTGGTAGGGACTGGAAACACCATATATTTT.

This clone was observed a few times. The V call is TRBV6-1, the J call TRBJ2-1, with D tentatively TRBD1 (6 bases). Trimming cost V 0 bases and J 1 base, with 10 bases left between them. This CDR3 is built from 16 residues. Germline-derived CDR1 and CDR2 are MNHNS and SASEGT. The CDR3 region has the DNA TGTGCCAGCAGTGAAGCGCTGGGGGCGTCCTACAATGAGCAGTTCTTC. Its translation: CASSEALGASYNEQFF.

The DNA for the CDR3 is TGTGCCAGCAGCCTTGGAGTAGCGGGAGCAGAGACCCAGTACTTC. The encoded protein is CASSLGVAGAETQYF. The chain recombines TRBV9 with TRBJ2-5, with TRBD2 identical over 9 bases. Germline V lookup: CDR1 SGDLS, CDR2 YYNGEE. The CDR3 is 15 residues long. Trimming at V came to 4 bases and at J to 4 bases, leaving 8 bases not matched to a gene.

The J gene is TRBJ2-6, the V gene TRBV18; tentatively, D is TRBD1 (6 bases). Germline CDR1 is KGHSH and CDR2 is LQKENI. The CDR3 totals 16 residues. Trimming took off 5 bases at V and 0 bases at J, with 11 bases between the two ends. CDR3 in amino acids: CASSRQALSGANVLTF. CDR3 coding DNA: TGTGCCAGCTCAAGACAGGCCCTCTCTGGGGCCAACGTCCTGACTTTC.

About this clone itself: Being one base from a much bigger clone, this may be a read error. This sample also contains other DNA sequences that code for the same CDR3. The chain employs TRBV6-5 and TRBJ2-5; no reliable D call. This CDR3 has 15 residues. Between the trimmed V and J ends, which lost 3 bases and 1 base, there was a span of 12 bases. Germline V gene sequence: CDR1 MNHEY, CDR2 SVGAGI. The CDR3 DNA reads as TGTGCCAGCAGTTATAGGGATAGGGTCCAAGAGACCCAGTACTTC. This codes for CASSYRDRVQETQYF.

This clone was found once. Other DNA variants within this sample encode the same CDR3. The chain uses TRBV7-3 and TRBJ1-1; D may be TRBD1 (6 bases). This CDR3 region has 13 residues. V dropped 5 bases and J dropped 3 bases, with 10 bases sitting between them. Germline loops: CDR1 SGHTA, CDR2 FQGTGA. In DNA, the CDR3 is TGTGCCAGCAGCCAGGACAGCTACACTGAAGCTTTCTTT. Translating it yields CASSQDSYTEAFF.

The CDR3 bases are TGTGCCTGGACGGGACGAGGGATGGAGACCCAGTACTTC. As protein: CAWTGRGMETQYF. The chain links TRBV30 to TRBJ2-5, with D tentatively TRBD1 or TRBD2 (5 bases each). This CDR3 contains 13 residues. Germline assignment: CDR1 GTSNPN and CDR2 SVGIG (reference sequence). V lost 4 bases and J 5 bases, leaving 14 bases between the germline ends.

This clone turned up a few times. The CDR3 bases are TGTGCCAGTAGTTGGGAGGCTAACCTGAACACTGAAGCTTTCTTT. It is translated as CASSWEANLNTEAFF. The chain recombines TRBV19 with TRBJ1-1, with D unclear. Germline CDR1 reads LNHDA; CDR2 reads SQIVND (reference sequence). The CDR3 runs 15 residues. Trimming pared 5 bases from V and 0 bases from J, leaving 13 bases between. Full variable domain (outside the CDR3, taken from reference TRBV19 and TRBJ1-1): DGGITQSPKYLFRKEGQNVTLSCEQNLNHDAMYWYRQDPGQGLRLIYYSQIVNDFQKGDIAEGYSVSREKKESFPLTVTSAQKNPTAFYLCASSWEANLNTEAFFGQGTRLTVV.

The chain has TRBV19 and TRBJ2-7, with D perhaps matching TRBD1 (6 bases). Germline loops: CDR1 LNHDA, CDR2 SQIVND (reference sequence). V was shortened by 2 bases and J by 12 bases, with 14 bases between the two germline ends. The CDR3 runs to 12 residues. The DNA of the CDR3 is TGTGCCAGTAGTATACCCCAGGGGCATCCGTACTTC. This codes for CASSIPQGHPYF.

J is TRBJ2-1 and V is TRBV9; 8 nucleotides agree with TRBD2. The CDR3 has 17 residues. V lost 4 bases and J lost 8; bases outside the gene matches: 17. Germline loops: CDR1 SGDLS, CDR2 YYNGEE. The CDR3 nucleotides are TGTGCCAGCAGCCGGGCGGGAGGAGGAATGAGCTTAGATGAGCAGTTCTTC. Amino acids: CASSRAGGGMSLDEQFF.

The rearrangement uses TRBV7-2 and TRBJ2-3; D perhaps matches TRBD2 (6 bases). This CDR3 is 15 amino acids long. V was shortened by 3 bases and J by 2 bases, with 12 bases between the two germline ends. In germline, CDR1 is SGHTA, CDR2 FQGNSA. CDR3 amino acids: CASSFTGRDTDTQYF. Written as DNA, the CDR3 is TGTGCCAGCAGCTTCACGGGGCGGGACACAGATACGCAGTATTTT. Supplemented by reference TRBV7-2 and TRBJ2-3, the full variable domain reads GAGVSQSPSNKVTEKGKDVELRCDPISGHTALYWYRQSLGQGLEFLIYFQGNSAPDKSGLPSDRFSAERTGGSVSTLTIQRTQQEDSAVYLCASSFTGRDTDTQYFGPGTRLTVL.

This clone has a handful of counts. The chain carries TRBV15 and TRBJ1-5; no clear D. CDR1 is LNHNV, CDR2 YYDKDF, per germline (reference sequence). The CDR3 is 14 residues long. V gave up 3 bases and J gave up 3 bases, with 9 bases separating them. The CDR3: CATSSRRSNQPQHF. CDR3 coding DNA: TGTGCCACCAGCAGCCGGCGGTCCAATCAGCCCCAGCATTTT.

This clone was picked up a small number of times. The chain carries TRBV2 and TRBJ1-3; tentative D call: TRBD1 (5 bases). Germline lookup yields CDR1 SNHLY and CDR2 FYNNEI. The CDR3 runs 16 residues. V was cut by 6 bases and J by 4 bases, with 19 bases left in between. DNA of the CDR3: TGTGCCAGCAGGGACCACAGGACCACCTACGGAAACACCATATATTTT. This codes for CASRDHRTTYGNTIYF.

V is TRBV7-3 and J is TRBJ1-1; a possible D gene is TRBD1 (5 bases). The CDR3 totals 18 residues. The V and J ends lost 5 bases and 5 bases respectively, with 27 bases between them. Per the germline V gene, CDR1 is SGHTA and CDR2 is FQGTGA. CDR3 in DNA: TGTGCCAGCAGCCTCCTTCCCTTGGGGGGGGGAACTAGTACTGAAGCTTTCTTT. It translates to CASSLLPLGGGTSTEAFF.

The J gene is TRBJ1-4, the V gene TRBV11-2, with 8 nucleotides matching TRBD1. The junction had 10 bases not matched to a gene; V was cut back by 6 bases and J by 7 bases. Germline lookup yields CDR1 SGHAT and CDR2 FQNNGV. The length of the CDR3 is 15 residues. This CDR3 is CASRKGQGWSEKLFF. The DNA of the CDR3 is TGTGCCAGCAGAAAAGGACAGGGATGGAGTGAAAAACTGTTTTTT.

The V call is TRBV5-1, the J call TRBJ2-1; 16 nucleotides align to TRBD2. Germline CDR1 is SGHRS and CDR2 is YFSETQ. The CDR3 is 17 residues long. Trimming took 4 bases from V and 6 from J; bases not matched to a gene: 7. CDR3 protein: CASSAGLAGGPSNEQFF. The CDR3 DNA reads TGCGCCAGCAGCGCGGGACTAGCGGGAGGGCCAAGCAATGAGCAGTTCTTC.

The chain has TRBV27 and TRBJ2-7, with 9 bases identical to TRBD1. With 7 bases clipped from V and 3 bases from J, the junction kept 4 bases outside the gene matches. CDR3 length: 13 residues. The germline CDR1 and CDR2 sequences are MNHEY and SMNVEV (reference sequence). The CDR3 sequence: CASKRQGVYEQYF. DNA for the CDR3: TGTGCCAGCAAGCGACAGGGGGTCTACGAGCAGTACTTC.

The J gene is TRBJ2-7, the V gene TRBV5-1, with D tentatively TRBD1 or TRBD2 (6 bases each). This CDR3 spans 15 amino acids. Germline values: CDR1 SGHRS, CDR2 YFSETQ. V lost 1 base and J 6 bases, leaving 17 bases between the germline ends. The CDR3 sequence is CASSLSGTGGGEQYF. The CDR3 DNA sequence: TGCGCCAGCAGCTTGTCCGGGACCGGAGGGGGCGAGCAGTACTTC.

The chain combines TRBV7-9 with TRBJ1-1; D remains ambiguous. With 5 bases removed from V and 5 bases from J, the gap between germline ends came to 9 bases. CDR1 and CDR2 (germline): SEHNR, FQNEAQ (reference sequence). This CDR3 region has 12 residues. CDR3 sequence (DNA): TGTGCCAGCAGCCTCAGTCAAACTGAAGCTTTCTTT. Its translation is CASSLSQTEAFF.

About this clone: With a far larger clone one base away, a read error is the likely cause. The chain has TRBV28 and TRBJ1-4, with D unresolved. V lost 6 bases and J 7 bases, leaving 18 bases between the germline ends. In germline, CDR1 is MDHEN, CDR2 SYDVKM. The CDR3 is made up of 15 amino acids. The CDR3 region is CASRRPGRLGEKLFF. CDR3 sequence (DNA): TGTGCCAGCAGACGCCCGGGCAGACTCGGTGAAAAACTGTTTTTT.

The rearrangement links TRBV9 to TRBJ2-1; TRBD2 is a possible D gene (7 bases). The germline V gene has CDR1 SGDLS and CDR2 YYNGEE. The CDR3 loop spans 17 amino acids. The V and J ends lost 3 bases and 6 bases respectively, with 22 bases between them. CDR3 loop: CASSATGGSRISNEQFF. The CDR3 coding sequence is TGTGCCAGCAGCGCCACGGGGGGCTCCAGAATTAGCAATGAGCAGTTCTTC.

This clone was counted a few times. The sample contains more than one DNA sequence encoding this CDR3. The V and J genes are TRBV5-1 and TRBJ2-3; D call uncertain. The CDR3 runs to 11 residues. V lost 0 bases to trimming and J lost 4 bases, with 0 bases between them. Per germline, CDR1 SGHRS and CDR2 YFSETQ. Here the CDR3 reads CASSLADTQYF. The CDR3 DNA is TGCGCCAGCAGCTTGGCAGATACGCAGTATTTT.

The CDR3 protein is CASSLFDRSSGNTIYF. The CDR3 nucleotides are TGTGCCAGCAGCTTATTCGACCGGAGCTCTGGAAACACCATATATTTT. The J gene is TRBJ1-3, the V gene TRBV7-6; D call uncertain. The V end lost 2 bases, the J end lost 0 bases, and 11 bases lay between the germline ends. Germline V CDR1 and CDR2: SGHVS, FNYEAQ. CDR3 length: 16 amino acids.